These 23 T cell receptor beta chains share one sample of origin, sequenced in a study of blood T cell repertoires in COVID-19. The method was immunoSEQ multiplex PCR; TCRdb's version includes in-frame clones alone and lacks a portion of them. The sample consists of about 160,000 clones, around 92% of them appearing once. The material sequenced was peripheral blood. Receptor source: a man aged 30 to 39 with COVID-19, enrolled during active disease.

The chain recombines TRBV4-3 with TRBJ1-1, with D possibly matching TRBD1 (6 bases). Germline CDR1 is LGHNA and CDR2 is YSLEER. This CDR3 spans 15 amino acids. V shed 5 bases and J shed 5 bases, with 18 bases lying between them. CDR3 coding DNA: TGCGCCAGCAGCTTAGGGGGAGATGACTGGACTGAAGCTTTCTTT. This sequence encodes CASSLGGDDWTEAFF.

The rearrangement joins TRBV5-1 to TRBJ2-7, with D possibly matching TRBD2 (8 bases). V was shortened by 4 bases and J by 2 bases, with 13 bases between the two germline ends. The CDR3 totals 14 residues. Germline V gives CDR1 SGHRS, CDR2 YFSETQ. The CDR3 bases are TGCGCCAGCAGCCGCGGGGGGACAGCCTACGAGCAGTACTTC. As protein: CASSRGGTAYEQYF.

This chain connects TRBV19 to TRBJ1-5, with TRBD1 matching 7 bases. The CDR3 loop spans 15 amino acids. The ends lost 4 bases at V and 7 bases at J; junction bases unmatched: 10. Germline CDR1 and CDR2: LNHDA and SQIVND (reference sequence). The CDR3 loop is CASSTRSGGQQPQHF. DNA for the CDR3: TGTGCCAGTAGTACTCGTTCAGGGGGTCAGCAGCCCCAGCATTTT.

The rearrangement uses TRBV18 and TRBJ2-7, with 7 bases fitting TRBD1. In germline, CDR1 is KGHSH, CDR2 LQKENI. This CDR3 is built from 15 residues. The junction had 5 bases not matched to a gene; V was cut back by 3 bases and J by 0 bases. CDR3 sequence (DNA): TGTGCCAGCTCACCCCTCGGGACAGTCTCCTACGAGCAGTACTTC. It yields the protein CASSPLGTVSYEQYF.

This chain links TRBV2 with TRBJ1-2; 10 bases match TRBD1. After removal of 6 bases from V and 4 bases from J, the junction contained 11 bases not matched to a gene. In germline, CDR1 is SNHLY, CDR2 FYNNEI. The CDR3 is 16 amino acids. CDR3 region: CASRGTRQGASYGYTF. DNA for the CDR3: TGTGCCAGCAGGGGAACGCGACAGGGGGCGAGCTATGGCTACACCTTC.

V usage is TRBV24-1 and J usage is TRBJ2-1; 16 nucleotides agree with TRBD2. J was trimmed by 5 bases and V by 1 base; bases with no gene match: 7. Germline V lookup: CDR1 KGHDR, CDR2 SFDVKD. There are 19 residues in the CDR3. The CDR3 nucleotides read TGTGCCACCAGTGATTTACCCGGGACTAGCGGGGGGGCCCACAATGAGCAGTTCTTC. Translating gives CATSDLPGTSGGAHNEQFF.

This rearrangement joins TRBV7-9 to TRBJ2-2; weak D call: TRBD1 (6 bases). This CDR3 region has 17 residues. The V end lost 0 bases, the J end lost 5 bases, and 16 bases lay between the germline ends. The germline CDR1 and CDR2 sequences are SEHNR and FQNEAQ (reference sequence). The CDR3 loop reads CASSLAPFTGRTGELFF. As DNA, the CDR3 is TGTGCCAGCAGCTTAGCGCCTTTTACAGGGCGGACCGGGGAGCTGTTTTTT.

This clone was recorded only once. The chain employs TRBV27 and TRBJ2-2, with D unresolved. The germline CDR1 and CDR2 sequences are MNHEY and SMNVEV (reference sequence). V was cut by 4 bases and J by 5 bases, with 11 bases left in between. This CDR3 is 14 amino acids long. Here the CDR3 DNA reads TGTGCCAGCAGTTACGCAACAGTAACCGGGGAGCTGTTTTTT. Protein product: CASSYATVTGELFF.

This rearrangement joins TRBV5-1 to TRBJ1-1, with D possibly being TRBD1 (6 bases). The V end was cut by 0 bases, the J end by 4 bases, with 10 bases between. This CDR3 has 14 amino acids. Germline CDR1 SGHRS, CDR2 YFSETQ. Here the CDR3 DNA reads TGCGCCAGCAGCTTGGGTGGGGGCGGCACTGAAGCTTTCTTT. Amino acids: CASSLGGGGTEAFF. Filled out from reference TRBV5-1 and TRBJ1-1, the complete variable domain reads KAGVTQTPRYLIKTRGQQVTLSCSPISGHRSVSWYQQTPGQGLQFLFEYFSETQRNKGNFPGRFSGRQFSNSRSEMNVSTLELGDSALYLCASSLGGGGTEAFFGQGTRLTVV.

J is TRBJ2-2 and V is TRBV2; a weak D match, TRBD2 (5 bases). Germline CDR1 SNHLY, CDR2 FYNNEI. The CDR3 is made up of 15 amino acids. V lost 4 bases and J 0 bases, leaving 9 bases between the germline ends. The CDR3 spells CASSASSPNTGELFF. In DNA form, the CDR3 reads TGTGCCAGCAGTGCTTCTAGCCCGAACACCGGGGAGCTGTTTTTT.

V and J are TRBV6-6 and TRBJ2-1, with 8 positions matching TRBD1. V shed 0 bases and J 1 base; nucleotides not matched to a gene: 2. The germline V gene encodes CDR1 MNHNY and CDR2 SVGAGI (reference sequence). The CDR3 runs to 16 residues. CDR3 amino acids: CASSYSRTGSYNEQFF. The DNA for the CDR3 is TGTGCCAGCAGTTACTCGAGGACAGGGTCCTACAATGAGCAGTTCTTC.

The chain joins TRBV12-3 or TRBV12-4 to TRBJ1-2; 9 bases fit TRBD1. V lost 2 bases to trimming and J lost 8 bases; unmatched junction nucleotides: 3. The CDR3 consists of 13 residues. The CDR3 sequence is CASSLWDRDGYTF. The CDR3 DNA sequence: TGTGCCAGCAGTTTATGGGACAGGGACGGCTACACCTTC.

A note on this clone: The identical CDR3 is also encoded by other nucleotide sequences in the sample. V gene TRBV7-2 combines with J gene TRBJ1-4, with TRBD1 matching 7 bases. The CDR3 sequence is 15 residues long. Germline V gives CDR1 SGHTA, CDR2 FQGNSA. J lost 4 bases, V lost 3 bases, and 5 bases had no gene match. The CDR3 spells CASSLGTAINEKLFF. The CDR3 DNA is TGTGCCAGCAGCTTGGGGACAGCTATTAATGAAAAACTGTTTTTT.

The rearrangement links TRBV6-5 to TRBJ1-3, with D possibly TRBD1 on 5 matching bases. CDR1 is MNHEY and CDR2 is SVGAGI in the germline V gene. This CDR3 spans 15 amino acids. V was shortened by 2 bases and J by 6 bases, with 14 bases between the two germline ends. The CDR3 coding sequence is TGTGCCAGCAGTTACGAGGCAGCGACAGAAAACACCATATATTTT. Encoded protein: CASSYEAATENTIYF.

The genes are TRBV27 and TRBJ2-7, with 8 nucleotides matching TRBD1. The CDR3 contains 14 residues. The germline gives CDR1 MNHEY, CDR2 SMNVEV (reference sequence). The ends lost 3 bases at V and 1 base at J; junction bases unmatched: 2. The CDR3 DNA follows: TGTGCCAGCAGTTTGCGGACAGGGTCCTACGAGCAGTACTTC. It translates to CASSLRTGSYEQYF.

V gene TRBV5-1 combines with J gene TRBJ2-7; 12 bases fit TRBD1. Germline-derived CDR1 and CDR2 are SGHRS and YFSETQ. V dropped 0 bases and J dropped 6; count of bases not matched to a gene: 7. There are 16 residues in the CDR3. The chain's CDR3 is CASSLAVWDRGREQYF. DNA for the CDR3: TGCGCCAGCAGCTTGGCGGTGTGGGACAGGGGGCGCGAGCAGTACTTC.

The rearrangement joins TRBV7-2 to TRBJ2-7; D remains ambiguous. V was cut by 2 bases and J by 3 bases, with 2 bases left in between. Germline CDR1 SGHTA, CDR2 FQGNSA. The length of the CDR3 is 11 residues. This CDR3 is CASSLYYEQYF. CDR3 nucleotides: TGTGCCAGCAGCTTATACTACGAGCAGTACTTC.

The genes are TRBV4-3 and TRBJ1-5; TRBD1 matches at 8 bases. The V gene end was trimmed by 4 bases and the J gene end by 0 bases; junction bases not matched to a gene: 5. Germline CDR1 LGHNA, CDR2 YSLEER. CDR3 length equals 16 residues. CDR3 in amino acids: CASSPGTGGSNQPQHF. The CDR3 DNA sequence: TGCGCCAGCAGCCCGGGGACAGGCGGTAGCAATCAGCCCCAGCATTTT.

The V call is TRBV27, the J call TRBJ2-1; TRBD1 aligns across 7 bases. J was trimmed by 2 bases and V by 2 bases; bases with no gene match: 9. This CDR3 region has 17 residues. Germline V lookup: CDR1 MNHEY, CDR2 SMNVEV (reference sequence). CDR3 in DNA: TGTGCCAGCAGTTTACGCTGGACAGGCAGCACCTACAATGAGCAGTTCTTC. It translates to CASSLRWTGSTYNEQFF.

This clone has more than one count but fewer than ten. This sequence joins TRBV19 and TRBJ1-5; D remains unclear. CDR3 length equals 13 residues. Germline V gene data show CDR1 as LNHDA and CDR2 as SQIVND (reference sequence). The V end lost 5 bases, the J end lost 4 bases, and 9 bases lay between the germline ends. The CDR3 bases are TGTGCCAGTAGTCCGTACGGGAATCAGCCCCAGCATTTT. Encoded protein: CASSPYGNQPQHF.

V is TRBV28 and J is TRBJ1-5; a weak D match, TRBD1 (5 bases). Deletions cut 8 bases from V and 0 bases from J, with 14 bases between. This CDR3 comprises 15 residues. Germline V gene sequence: CDR1 MDHEN, CDR2 SYDVKM. This chain's CDR3 is CASGRRGDSNQPQHF. DNA of the CDR3: TGTGCCAGCGGTCGGAGGGGAGATAGCAATCAGCCCCAGCATTTT.

This clone was seen once. The V and J genes are TRBV24-1 and TRBJ1-2; weak D call: TRBD1 (5 bases). The CDR3 length is 14 residues. The germline CDR1 and CDR2 sequences are KGHDR and SFDVKD. V lost 5 bases, J lost 2 bases, and 11 bases lay in between. The CDR3 coding sequence is TGTGCCACCAGTGCTGGGGGGTACAACTATGGCTACACCTTC. Protein sequence: CATSAGGYNYGYTF.

The gene calls are TRBV5-6 and TRBJ2-1; 9 bases fit TRBD2. CDR3 length: 15 amino acids. The J segment lost 7 bases and the V segment lost 0 bases, leaving 5 bases of the junction unmatched. Per germline, CDR1 SGHDT and CDR2 YYEEEE. DNA of the CDR3: TGTGCCAGCAGCTTGGGCGGGAGGGCGAAGAATGAGCAGTTCTTC. It specifies CASSLGGRAKNEQFF. The full variable domain, its missing parts supplied by reference TRBV5-6 and TRBJ2-1, is DAGVTQSPTHLIKTRGQQVTLRCSPKSGHDTVSWYQQALGQGPQFIFQYYEEEERQRGNFPDRFSGHQFPNYSSELNVNALLLGDSALYLCASSLGGRAKNEQFFGPGTRLTVL.